This T cell receptor (beta chain) was recorded in a study of CD8 T cells in ankylosing spondylitis (dated by TCRdb to 2015 to 2018). With regard to the full study: The study profiled T cell receptor beta repertoires in healthy donors and ankylosing spondylitis patients to find disease-linked TCR variants. Peripheral blood was sampled, and synovial fluid was additionally collected from ankylosing spondylitis patients. The full study cohort comprised about 25 ankylosing spondylitis patients and 110 or so healthy donors. Results and caveats for the whole study, not just this receptor: The disease-linked clones were reported to be significantly enriched in matched synovial fluid samples from ankylosing spondylitis patients. In peripheral blood, the disease-linked clones were found at relatively low frequencies and had a CD8+ phenotype. Some motif variants were previously reported in synovial fluid and blood of reactive arthritis patients, suggesting common disease-initiation mechanisms. Blood from ankylosing spondylitis patients appeared to be characterized by a TCR beta motif composed of about eight highly homologous amino acid variants.

As encoded in the germline V gene, CDR1 is MDHEN while CDR2 is SYDVKM. V is pared back by 5 bases and J by 1 base, with 9 bases lying between the germline termini. The CDR3 runs 13 amino acids, cysteine and phenylalanine included. The kept DNA is CDR3 alone, 39 bases in frame from the first base. About this clonotype itself: Its antigen target is currently unknown. No base quality values were provided; no much bigger clone lies one nucleotide off.

The data were produced on an Illumina HiSeq 2500. Quantitative 5'-RACE with molecular barcodes was the method used to prepare the TCR beta libraries. As for how the authors treated the data: To identify disease-linked TCR variants, a new computational method was used, one built on a probabilistic model of VDJ rearrangement. Using fastp at Q25 and MiXCR, TCRdb reprocessed the public reads and kept productive beta chains. Duplicate CDR3 protein sequences are folded into a single record with the most common DNA and genes. The V and J calls shown here were made by TCRdb, not taken from the authors' results. This sample holds about 360,000 distinct CDR3 sequences; approximately 22% were observed only once. Roughly 13% of the sample belongs to the ten largest clones.

The chain couples TRBV28 to TRBJ2-7, with no D gene named confidently. The TCR comes from a male donor with ankylosing spondylitis or in good health (not recorded which). The source material was blood, either unsorted or a sorted T cell fraction (not recorded which). This receptor has the CDR3 CASSPRRSYEQYF. The DNA sequence is as follows: TGTGCCAGCAGTCCCCGTCGGTCCTACGAGCAGTACTTC.